Listed here are 22 T cell receptor beta chains from one sample, sequenced in a study of CD8+CD57+ T cells in acquired aplastic anemia. The authors sequenced patients whose flow cytometry had shown CD8+CD57+ cell expansion. It was genomic DNA that served as the template for profiling TCR beta VDJ and CDR3. TCRdb re-analysed the reads in MiXCR, keeping a single row per CDR3 protein. The sample carries under 500,000 distinct CDR3 sequences, roughly 34% recorded once. The sample comprised sorted CD4+, CD8+, or CD8+CD57+ T cells (not recorded which) from PBMCs. The receptors shown here come from a human donor with aplastic anemia.

With regard to this clonotype: Germline is not matched at one junction end, which may reflect a read error. This chain connects TRBV27 to TRBJ1-6; unclear D gene. The CDR3 extends over 14 amino acids. CDR1 and CDR2 from the germline V gene are MNHEY and SMNVEV (reference sequence). CDR3: CASGVGSYSSPLHF. CDR3 nucleotide sequence: TGTGCCAGCGGTGTCGGTAGTTATAGTTCACCCCTCCACTTT.

This clonotype was detected a few times. The chain recombines TRBV6-1 with TRBJ1-3, with a weak D call TRBD1 (6 bases). Germline V gene data show CDR1 as MNHNS and CDR2 as SASEGT. CDR3 size: 15 residues. V lost 2 bases, J lost 0 bases, and 8 bases lay in between. CDR3 coding DNA: TGTGCCAGCAGTGAAATACAGGGCTCTGGAAACACCATATATTTT. It specifies CASSEIQGSGNTIYF.

The sample holds many counts of this clonotype. This CDR3 is CATSDTGSPKGTDTQYF. DNA of the CDR3: TGTGCCACCAGTGATACCGGATCCCCCAAGGGCACAGATACGCAGTATTTT. The rearrangement joins TRBV24-1 to TRBJ2-3; D is uncertain. V was shortened by 3 bases and J by 1 base, with 16 bases between the two germline ends. This CDR3 is built from 17 residues. Per the germline V gene, CDR1 is KGHDR and CDR2 is SFDVKD.

The chain links TRBV3-1 to TRBJ2-1; 11 positions agree with TRBD2. CDR1 is LGHDT and CDR2 is YNNKEL in the germline V gene (reference sequence). The J segment lost 5 bases and the V segment lost 3 bases, leaving 6 bases of the junction unmatched. This CDR3 is built from 16 residues. The CDR3 region is CASSHGGTSGNNEQFF. CDR3 in DNA: TGTGCCAGCAGCCATGGCGGGACTAGCGGAAACAATGAGCAGTTCTTC.

The V gene is TRBV5-5, the J gene TRBJ2-5, with 8 bases matching TRBD1. This CDR3 is 15 amino acids long. Germline V gene sequence: CDR1 SGHKS, CDR2 YYEKEE (reference sequence). V lost 0 bases, J lost 2 bases, and 3 bases stayed unmatched. The chain's CDR3 is CASSLGTGTQETQYF. The CDR3 region has the DNA TGTGCCAGCAGCTTGGGGACAGGGACACAAGAGACCCAGTACTTC.

Notes on this clonotype: This sequence may be a read error, since a much larger clone differs from it by one base. This chain joins TRBV7-6 and TRBJ2-7; TRBD2 matches 9 bases. The CDR3 has 15 amino acids. J was trimmed by 1 base and V by 4 bases; bases with no gene match: 5. Germline V CDR1 and CDR2: SGHVS, FNYEAQ. The CDR3 bases are TGTGCCAGCAGCTACGGGACTAGCTTGTCCTACGAGCAGTACTTC. Its translation: CASSYGTSLSYEQYF.

The rearrangement joins TRBV10-3 to TRBJ1-2, with 7 nucleotides matching TRBD1. Germline loops: CDR1 ENHRY, CDR2 SYGVKD. Unmatched junction bases numbered 6, after V lost 8 bases and J lost 3 bases. This CDR3 comprises 13 residues. CDR3 DNA sequence: TGTGCCATCTCAGACAGGGACGACTATGGCTACACCTTC. It yields the protein CAISDRDDYGYTF.

This sequence joins TRBV2 and TRBJ1-5; D is ambiguous. The V end was cut by 6 bases, the J end by 5 bases, with 11 bases between. CDR1 SNHLY and CDR2 FYNNEI come from the germline V gene. The length of the CDR3 is 13 residues. CDR3 DNA sequence: TGTGCCAGCAGCCCCGCCGGCGATCAGCCCCAGCATTTT. Its translation is CASSPAGDQPQHF.

V is TRBV6-5 and J is TRBJ1-1, with D unclear. The CDR3 has 13 amino acids. Trimming took 2 bases from V and 1 from J, leaving 5 bases between them. Germline CDR1 is MNHEY and CDR2 is SVGAGI. The DNA for the CDR3 is TGTGCCAGCAGTTACCAACAGAACACTGAAGCTTTCTTT. Encoded protein: CASSYQQNTEAFF.

The chain combines TRBV27 with TRBJ2-3, with 7 positions matching TRBD1. The CDR3 covers 15 residues. The V segment lost 2 bases and the J segment 2 bases; nucleotides outside the gene matches: 4. The germline CDR1 and CDR2 sequences are MNHEY and SMNVEV (reference sequence). The CDR3 region has the DNA TGTGCCAGCAGTTTAATAGGGACAGACACAGATACGCAGTATTTT. It is translated as CASSLIGTDTDTQYF.

To note about this clonotype: Germline and junction disagree at one end, which may indicate a read error. V gene TRBV9 combines with J gene TRBJ2-7; perhaps TRBD2 as D (6 bases). Germline CDR1 and CDR2: SGDLS and YYNGEE. CDR3 size: 15 residues. The CDR3 sequence is CASSVGRADYYEQCF. In DNA form, the CDR3 reads TGTGCCAGCAGCGTCGGGCGAGCGGACTACTACGAGCAGTGCTTC.

Concerning this clonotype itself: The junction differs from germline at one of its ends, possibly a read error. The gene calls are TRBV19 and TRBJ1-6; possible D gene TRBD1, 5 bases. This CDR3 spans 16 amino acids. The germline CDR1 and CDR2 sequences are LNHDA and SQIVND (reference sequence). CDR3 sequence (DNA): TGTACCAGTAGTACAATTACAGGTGGGAATAATTCACCCCTCCACTTT. Translation: CTSSTITGGNNSPLHF.

The chain couples TRBV9 to TRBJ2-1; 12 positions match TRBD2. Losses at the gene ends were 0 bases for V and 6 bases for J; bases not matched to a gene: 7. The V gene's germline CDR1 is SGDLS and CDR2 YYNGEE. There are 17 residues in the CDR3. The CDR3 DNA follows: TGTGCCAGCAGCGTAGGCCCTAGCGGGAGGGCTGCCAATGAGCAGTTCTTC. This codes for CASSVGPSGRAANEQFF.

This clonotype was observed a few times. This chain joins TRBV7-8 and TRBJ1-3; TRBD1 might be the D (5 bases). Germline CDR1 reads SGHVS; CDR2 reads FQNEAQ. The CDR3 runs to 16 residues. V lost 5 bases, J lost 0 bases, and 14 bases lay in between. CDR3 in DNA: TGTGCCAGCAGCCCCTTCACGGACACCTCTGGAAACACCATATATTTT. The encoded protein is CASSPFTDTSGNTIYF.

This clonotype has a handful of counts. The chain is built from TRBV3-1 and TRBJ1-2, with a weak D call TRBD1 (5 bases). This CDR3 region has 16 residues. V gave up 1 base and J gave up 8 bases, with 20 bases separating them. Germline lookup yields CDR1 LGHDT and CDR2 YNNKEL (reference sequence). This chain's CDR3 is CASSQGMGVRMGGYTF. The CDR3 nucleotides are TGTGCCAGCAGCCAAGGTATGGGGGTTCGGATGGGAGGCTACACCTTC.

Turning to this clonotype: A much larger clone sits a single nucleotide away, making a read error possible. The chain joins TRBV10-3 to TRBJ1-3; maybe TRBD1 (6 bases). CDR1 and CDR2 from the germline V gene are ENHRY and SYGVKD. This CDR3 has 15 amino acids. CDR3 loop: CAIRPGAGVGNTIHF. DNA of the CDR3: TGTGCCATCAGACCAGGGGCCGGGGTTGGAAACACCATACATTTT.

With regard to this clonotype: A clone one base away is much larger, so this may be a read error. V is TRBV2 and J is TRBJ2-3; D not resolved. This CDR3 contains 15 residues. Per germline, CDR1 SNHLY and CDR2 FYNNEI. V dropped 4 bases and J dropped 3 bases, with 14 bases sitting between them. The CDR3 DNA reads as TGTGCCAGCAGTGTTCGCTTCCTCGGGACAGATACGCAGTATTTT. Its translation: CASSVRFLGTDTQYF.

This rearrangement joins TRBV20-1 to TRBJ2-1; 8 bases fit TRBD2. With V trimmed by 0 bases and J by 4 bases, 5 bases remained unmatched. The length of the CDR3 is 15 residues. Germline-derived CDR1 and CDR2 are DFQATT and SNEGSKA (reference sequence). CDR3 amino acids: CSARDSGRAYNEQFF. DNA for the CDR3: TGCAGTGCTAGAGATTCCGGGAGGGCTTACAATGAGCAGTTCTTC.

A note on this clonotype: A single base separates this from a much larger clone, so it may be a read error. V gene TRBV11-1 combines with J gene TRBJ1-2; D may be TRBD1 (5 bases). CDR1 is SGHAT, CDR2 FQDESV, per germline (reference sequence). This CDR3 is 16 amino acids long. Trimming shortened V by 4 bases and J by 4 bases, and 19 bases separated the two germline ends. Written as DNA, the CDR3 is TGTGCCAGCAGCTCCTACGGGGGTTTTATCAGCTATGGCTACACCTTC. It yields the protein CASSSYGGFISYGYTF.

This clonotype was counted between two and nine times. The chain couples TRBV5-1 to TRBJ2-3; 12 bases are a match to TRBD2. The germline V gene has CDR1 SGHRS and CDR2 YFSETQ. The CDR3 spans 16 residues. Unmatched junction bases numbered 5, after V lost 5 bases and J lost 1 base. The CDR3 DNA is TGCGCCAGCAGATCGGGACTAGCGGGCCGCACAGATACGCAGTATTTT. Translating gives CASRSGLAGRTDTQYF.

This clonotype came up many times. The chain is built from TRBV19 and TRBJ1-5; D possibly corresponds to TRBD1 (6 bases). V lost 7 bases and J 4 bases, leaving 11 bases between the germline ends. Per the germline V gene, CDR1 is LNHDA and CDR2 is SQIVND (reference sequence). This CDR3 is built from 13 residues. CDR3 nucleotide sequence: TGTGCCAGTACTAGCCAGGGGAATCAGCCCCAGCATTTT. Encoded protein: CASTSQGNQPQHF.

This chain uses TRBV9 with TRBJ1-3, with no clear D. Trimming shortened V by 4 bases and J by 0 bases, and 8 bases separated the two germline ends. Germline assignment: CDR1 SGDLS and CDR2 YYNGEE. The CDR3 sequence is 14 residues long. The CDR3 DNA follows: TGTGCCAGCAGCATGATAAACTCTGGAAACACCATATATTTT. Protein sequence: CASSMINSGNTIYF. Drawing the rest from reference TRBV9 and TRBJ1-3, the complete variable domain is DSGVTQTPKHLITATGQRVTLRCSPRSGDLSVYWYQQSLDQGLQFLIQYYNGEERAKGNILERFSAQQFPDLHSELNLSSLELGDSALYFCASSMINSGNTIYFGEGSWLTVV.